Listed below are T cell receptor beta chains from one sample, sequenced in a study of blood T cells in healthy people across ages. TCRdb called the 5' RACE reads again in MiXCR, with one record for every CDR3 protein. This sample has 600,000 to 850,000 distinct CDR3 sequences, with roughly 47% found just once. The sample taken for sequencing was blood. These TCRs come from a woman in her sixties in good health. Each CDR3 is given without its conserved first and last residue. A D gene is named only where the DNA matches it firmly.

v_call d_call cdr3_aa
TRBV6-5 TRBD2 ASSYSSGGPGSYNEQF
TRBV9 TRBD1 ASSGTGKEQY
TRBV6-5 NA ASSYALPRRTETQY
TRBV11-2 TRBD2 ASSLRSNVRTSGAYNEQF
TRBV12-3/TRBV12-4 NA ASVGRTNQPQH
TRBV3-1 NA ASSQDSERGSYERY
TRBV28 TRBD1 ASSSNRQGSPYNEQF
TRBV7-9 NA ASSLIGGDYEQY
TRBV4-2 TRBD2 ASSQEPSGSSYNEQF
TRBV24-1 TRBD1 ATSEPGQGIYEQY
TRBV13 TRBD1 ASSLGGQDTEAF
TRBV29-1 TRBD1 SVGGTGNTEAF
TRBV14 TRBD1 ATRTGYDQPQH
TRBV27 NA ASSLTGLGEQY
TRBV10-3 NA AISELGGNQPQH
TRBV28 TRBD1 ASSTRQGWDYGYT
TRBV7-2 TRBD2 ASLPGGGNYNEQF
TRBV7-9 NA ASSLLNQPQH
TRBV3-1 TRBD2 ASSQRGLAGGDEQF
TRBV4-2 NA ASRNRADAPLH
TRBV7-8 NA ASSLGVGAYGYT
TRBV11-2 TRBD1 ASSADRSSYNEQF
TRBV10-3 TRBD1 AISPGTGKETQY
TRBV7-3 NA ARKWGDIYNEQF
TRBV4-3 TRBD1 ASSVRTGTNYGYT
TRBV5-1 NA ASSLEDYGYT
TRBV29-1 TRBD2 SVGGAGGPFNEQF
TRBV6-6 NA ASRPGLSGYTEAF
TRBV7-2 TRBD1 ASSYRQGTLETQY
TRBV12-3/TRBV12-4 TRBD2 ASRLGLAGGVQETQY
TRBV6-1 TRBD2 ASSESAGEQETQY
TRBV7-8 NA ASSLGAGGSRNTEAF